Sequencing of this TCR beta chain was carried out in a study of cytomegalovirus exposure and HLA in healthy donors. Trimming took 10 bases from V and 2 from J; bases not matched to a gene: 4. This CDR3 has 12 amino acids. The germline gives CDR1 ENHRY, CDR2 SYGVKD. Produced via immunoSEQ multiplex PCR; TCRdb's table is partial and in-frame only. The data show about 160,000 clones, approximately 96% seen once. This chain uses TRBV10-3 with TRBJ2-7; 8 positions agree with TRBD1. Sequences were obtained from PBMCs. The TCR was taken from a woman aged 18-29 years in good health and CMV-seronegative. CDR3 in DNA: TGTGCCACGGAGGACAGGGCCTACGAGCAGTACTTC. It translates to CATEDRAYEQYF.